The sequence of this T cell receptor (beta chain) was determined in a study of OX40 agonist ivuxolimab in advanced cancers. The study in broad terms: Ivuxolimab, which targeted the costimulatory receptor OX40 (CD134), was an agonistic, fully human IgG2 monoclonal antibody. Intravenous ivuxolimab was administered to patients every 2 weeks at six dose levels: 0.01, 0.1, 0.3, 1.5, 3 and 10 mg/kg. Peripheral TCRbeta sequencing aimed to test whether ivuxolimab altered TCR sequence diversity and caused clonal T-cell expansion. Patients were allowed to have had prior anti-PD-1, anti-PD-L1 or anti-CTLA-4 therapy, and 40% to 45% of the dose-escalation patients had previously received checkpoint inhibitors. Partial responses occurred in three dose-escalation patients: two with cutaneous melanoma and one with hepatocellular carcinoma. A male proportion of 75% to 85% and a mean age of around 60 years, ranging from roughly 23 to 79, were recorded for the dose-escalation cohort. The monotherapy dose-escalation portion (N ≈ 52 patients) of the phase I ivuxolimab trial is reported in the paper. Of the 52 patients in dose escalation, about 20 had hepatocellular carcinoma, about 15 had melanoma, 9 had renal cell carcinoma and 9 had head and neck cancer. Here is what the overall study found, with its caveats: Low levels of normalized T-cell clonal expansion were also seen in some patients who did not respond. In the 0.1-3.0 mg/kg groups, partial responders were among the patients with the lowest normalized peripheral clonal expansion, particularly in CD8+ T cells. After ivuxolimab, expanded clones were on average more numerous among CD8+ T cells than among CD4+ T cells. Which antigens the clonally expanded peripheral T cells were specific for was not determined. Clonal expansion of both CD4+ and CD8+ blood T cells was observed from baseline to week 6 at doses 0.1 to 3.0 mg/kg.

Genomic DNA was extracted from sorted cells for sequencing of the TCRbeta CDR3 region. The immunoSEQ Assay was used for sequencing of TCRbeta CDR3 regions. Sourced from immuneACCESS, this table was stored by TCRdb with only in-frame sequences that have V and J called. A share of the clones is absent; for the studies checked, an unresolved V gene accounts for under half, and the remainder has no known explanation. In this sample the table shows 20,000 to 25,000 clones, 75% to 95% of which occur a single time. 58% of the sample goes to the ten largest clones. The germline ends are 10 bases apart after V is trimmed by 9 bases and J by 2 bases. The CDR3 contains 12 residues, cysteine and phenylalanine counted. Only CDR3 DNA is held: 36 bases, read in frame from base 1. As encoded in the germline V gene (reference sequence), CDR1 is LNHDA while CDR2 is SQIVND. The trial excluded patients who had a history of autoimmune disease or were on systemic immunosuppression. Peripheral blood for TCR sequencing was collected from all dose cohorts at baseline, on cycle 4 day 1, and on cycle 7 day 1. The samples were taken from a phase I, first-in-human, multicenter, open-label dose-escalation trial of ivuxolimab. The trial enrolled adults with locally advanced or metastatic head and neck squamous cell, hepatocellular, melanoma or renal cell carcinoma. Before TCR sequencing, CD4+ and CD8+ T cells were separately sorted from peripheral blood.

On this clone: Which antigen it targets is not known. Per-nucleotide qualities are absent, and no much larger clonotype sits a single base away.

This clonotype was obtained from an adult with an advanced solid tumor such as melanoma, head and neck, liver or kidney cancer. Sequenced here: CD4+ or CD8+ T cells sorted from blood, sampled in a trial of the OX40 agonist ivuxolimab. The V and J segments used are TRBV19 and TRBJ1-2; the D gene is unclear. The DNA sequence is as follows: TGTGCCAGCGGGCCTCCCAACTATGGCTACACCTTC. The resulting protein is CASGPPNYGYTF.